Listed below are T cell receptor beta chains from one sample, sequenced in a study of lymphopenia after photon versus proton radiotherapy. Profiling relied on immunoSEQ multiplex PCR, and the TCRdb table lists in-frame clones only, not all of them. In the table there are fewer than 40,000 clones, 90% to 95% of which are singletons. Sequences were derived from peripheral blood, sampled from a patient treated with photon-based radiotherapy. These receptors were obtained from a woman between 45 and 60 years old with cholangiocarcinoma. CDR3s include the opening cysteine and the closing phenylalanine or tryptophan. Each record gives: V gene, clone size, J gene, D gene, CDR3 DNA, CDR3 protein. The D gene is left open where the match is weak. Clone sizes are given selectively: once, few, many, or a class where the clone is expanded.

TRBV30	.	TRBJ1-1	.	TGTGCCTGGGGGGGGCTGAACACTGAAGCTTTCTTT	CAWGGLNTEAFF
TRBV10-3	.	TRBJ1-4	.	TGTGCCATCAGTGCCGGGGATACTAATGAAAAACTGTTTTTT	CAISAGDTNEKLFF
TRBV6-5	once	TRBJ2-1	.	TGTGCCAGCAGTTACTCTGGCAATGAGCAGTTCTTC	CASSYSGNEQFF
TRBV9	.	TRBJ2-3	.	TGTGCCAGCAGCCCGATTATTGAGCGGACCACAGATACGCAGTATTTT	CASSPIIERTTDTQYF
TRBV4-1	.	TRBJ2-1	.	TGCGCCAGCAGCGTCGCTGGCAGGGACAATGAGCAGTTCTTC	CASSVAGRDNEQFF
TRBV15	.	TRBJ1-5	.	TGTGCCACCAGCAGTGACTCTCGGGGTCGCAATCAGCCCCAGCATTTT	CATSSDSRGRNQPQHF
TRBV19	.	TRBJ1-4	.	TGTGCCAGTAGTATAGGCGAGGCGACTAATGAAAAACTGTTTTTT	CASSIGEATNEKLFF
TRBV5-1	.	TRBJ1-2	.	TGCGCCAGCAGCCCTTATACCTCCTATGGCTACACCTTC	CASSPYTSYGYTF
TRBV4-1	.	TRBJ1-1	.	TGCGCCAGCAGCCAAGTGGCCGCTAGACACAGCCCGGGATACCTAGCGGCTTTCTTT	CASSQVAARHSPGYLAAFF
TRBV21-1	.	TRBJ1-2	.	TGTGCCAGCAGCCCCCCCCCGGCCAATAGGGGCTACACCTTC	CASSPPPANRGYTF
TRBV11-1	.	TRBJ2-1	.	TGTGCCAGCAGCATGGGACCAGGCGATGAGCAGTTCTTC	CASSMGPGDEQFF
TRBV9	few	TRBJ1-2	TRBD1	TGTGCCAGCAGCTTGCGACAGGGAACAGGCTATGGCTACACCTTC	CASSLRQGTGYGYTF
TRBV19	.	TRBJ1-2	.	TGTGCCAGTAGTCCCACTGCCCAGGGAAGCGGCTACACCTTC	CASSPTAQGSGYTF
TRBV4-2	.	TRBJ2-7	TRBD2	TGTGCCAGCAGCCAAGTTCGGACTAGCGTCTACGAGCAGTACTTC	CASSQVRTSVYEQYF
TRBV6-1	.	TRBJ1-5	TRBD1	TGTGCCAGCAGTGATGGACAGGCCTATCAGCCCCAGCATTTT	CASSDGQAYQPQHF
TRBV7-9	.	TRBJ2-7	.	TGTGCCAGCAGCTTCCTGCTAACGGATGAAATCACCTACGAGCAGTACTTC	CASSFLLTDEITYEQYF
TRBV7-9	.	TRBJ1-1	.	TGTGCCAGCAGCTTAGAGGGGAACACTGAAGCTTTCTTT	CASSLEGNTEAFF
TRBV4-2	.	TRBJ1-1	TRBD1	TGTGCCAGCAGCCCAAGAAGACAGGGTGAAGCTTTCTTT	CASSPRRQGEAFF
TRBV7-2	.	TRBJ1-1	.	TGTGCCAGCAGCTACGGGACGGTGGGGAACACTGAAGCTTTCTTT	CASSYGTVGNTEAFF
TRBV9	.	TRBJ1-4	.	TGTGCCAGCAGCGTAGCGGGCAGAGATGCAACTAATGAAAAACTGTTTTTT	CASSVAGRDATNEKLFF
TRBV5-4	.	TRBJ1-2	.	TGTGCCAGCAGCTTGGTAGACCACGGCAGGGGCTACACCTTC	CASSLVDHGRGYTF
TRBV10-1	.	TRBJ2-7	.	TGCGCCAGCAGTCGGGTGCGGGGTTACGAGCAGTACTTC	CASSRVRGYEQYF
TRBV5-6	.	TRBJ1-3	.	TGTGCCAGCAGCTTCCCCAGTGGGTACGGAAACACCATATATTTT	CASSFPSGYGNTIYF
TRBV10-1	.	TRBJ2-3	TRBD2	TGCGCCAGCAGTGTTCTAGCGGGGGCAGATACGCAGTATTTT	CASSVLAGADTQYF
TRBV10-3	.	TRBJ2-2	.	TGTGCCACCCTCCTCGGGACTCCGAACACCGGGGAGCTGTTTTTT	CATLLGTPNTGELFF
TRBV7-2	once	TRBJ2-3	.	TGTGCCAGCAGCTTCCGGACGGGACTCAGCACAGATACGCAGTATTTT	CASSFRTGLSTDTQYF
TRBV2	.	TRBJ2-6	TRBD1	TGTGCCAGCGCCAGACCGGGACAGGGGGCGGGTAGCTCTGGGGCCAACGTCCTGACTTTC	CASARPGQGAGSSGANVLTF
TRBV6-5	.	TRBJ2-1	.	TGTGCCAGCAGAGGACCGAACTACAATGAGCAGTTCTTC	CASRGPNYNEQFF
TRBV10-1	.	TRBJ2-4	.	TGCGCCAGCAGTGATGGAGGGACCCCCATTCAGTACTTC	CASSDGGTPIQYF
TRBV6-1	.	TRBJ2-7	.	TGTGCCAGCCGACGGGACAACTACTACGAGCAGTACTTC	CASRRDNYYEQYF
TRBV7-2	.	TRBJ2-5	.	TGTGCCAGCAGCCCCCTCTGGGAGACCCAGTACTTC	CASSPLWETQYF
TRBV19	.	TRBJ1-1	TRBD1	TGTGCCAGCCACGACAGGGATTCTTTGAACACTGAAGCTTTCTTT	CASHDRDSLNTEAFF
TRBV30	.	TRBJ1-2	.	TGTGCCTGGAATACAGGGTCCGGCTACACCTTC	CAWNTGSGYTF
TRBV12-5	.	TRBJ2-1	.	TGTGCTAGTGGTCAAGCAGGGTTGGAGCAGTTCTTC	CASGQAGLEQFF
TRBV6-5	.	TRBJ2-7	TRBD1	TGTGCCAGCAGTCTCACAGGGGCGTCGTACGAGCAGTACTTC	CASSLTGASYEQYF
TRBV7-2	once	TRBJ1-1	.	TGTGCCAGCAGGGCGGGGTACACTGAAGCTTTCTTT	CASRAGYTEAFF
TRBV30	.	TRBJ1-2	TRBD1	TGTGCCTGGGGGACAGGGGGAGTTTATGGCTACACCTTC	CAWGTGGVYGYTF
TRBV9	.	TRBJ1-6	TRBD1	TGTGCCAGCAGCCTCAGGGGGGATTCACCCCTCCACTTT	CASSLRGDSPLHF
TRBV11-2	.	TRBJ1-2	TRBD1	TGTGCCAGCAGTTCCCAGACAGGGAGCTATGGCTACACCTTC	CASSSQTGSYGYTF
TRBV10-3	.	TRBJ1-2	.	TGTGCCATCAGTGTGGAAGTAGGAGCGTCTGGCTACACCTTC	CAISVEVGASGYTF
TRBV18	once	TRBJ2-7	.	TGTGCCAGCTCACCACCTGGGGGGACACCCTACGAGCAGTACTTC	CASSPPGGTPYEQYF
TRBV19	.	TRBJ2-6	.	TGTGCCAGTAGTCGACTGACAGACTCTGGGGCCAACGTCCTGACTTTC	CASSRLTDSGANVLTF
TRBV28	.	TRBJ2-7	TRBD1	TGTGCCAGCAGGTCTGACAGGGGGCGCTTTTTCTACGAGCAGTACTTC	CASRSDRGRFFYEQYF
TRBV19	.	TRBJ1-1	.	TGTGCCACAAAATACCGGGGGCAGAACACTGAAGCTTTCTTT	CATKYRGQNTEAFF
TRBV4-3	.	TRBJ1-3	.	TGCGCCAGCAGCCAAACCTCACTTGGAAACACCATATATTTT	CASSQTSLGNTIYF
TRBV11-2	.	TRBJ2-3	TRBD2	TGTGCCAGCAGCTTCCCCTCGCGCCAGCGGGGGAACACAGATACGCAGTATTTT	CASSFPSRQRGNTDTQYF
TRBV10-2	.	TRBJ1-1	.	TGCGCCAGCAGTGTGTTAGGGAAGGAGACTGAAGCTTTCTTT	CASSVLGKETEAFF
TRBV20-1	.	TRBJ2-3	.	TGCAGTGCCCCCATCTCAGATACGCAGTATTTT	CSAPISDTQYF
TRBV6-6	.	TRBJ2-1	.	TGTGCCAGCAGTAACCCTAGCTCCTACAATGAGCAGTTCTTC	CASSNPSSYNEQFF
TRBV6-4	.	TRBJ2-2	TRBD1	TGTGCCATCATAGGTCCGACGACAGGGACAGGTAGTACCGGGGAGCTGTTTTTT	CAIIGPTTGTGSTGELFF
TRBV12-2	.	TRBJ2-1	.	TGTGCAAGTCTTATTACCGGGACTAGTCGGTGCGATGAGCAGTTCTTC	CASLITGTSRCDEQFF